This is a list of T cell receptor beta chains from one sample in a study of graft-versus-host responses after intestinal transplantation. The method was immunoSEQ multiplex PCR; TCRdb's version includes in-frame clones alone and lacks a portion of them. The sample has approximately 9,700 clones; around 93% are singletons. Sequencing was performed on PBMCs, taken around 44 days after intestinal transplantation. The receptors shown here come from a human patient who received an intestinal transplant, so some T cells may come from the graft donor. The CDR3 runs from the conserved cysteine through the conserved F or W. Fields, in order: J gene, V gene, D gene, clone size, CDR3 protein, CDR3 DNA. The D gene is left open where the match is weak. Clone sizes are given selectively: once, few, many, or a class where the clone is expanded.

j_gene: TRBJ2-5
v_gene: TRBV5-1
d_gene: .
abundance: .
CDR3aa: CASSRLWGRGQETQYF
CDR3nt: TGCGCCAGCAGCCGCCTTTGGGGACGGGGACAAGAGACCCAGTACTTC

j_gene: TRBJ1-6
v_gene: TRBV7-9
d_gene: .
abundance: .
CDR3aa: CASSGGAAVRPYNSPLHF
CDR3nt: TGTGCCAGCAGTGGAGGGGCGGCCGTACGACCGTATAATTCACCCCTCCACTTT

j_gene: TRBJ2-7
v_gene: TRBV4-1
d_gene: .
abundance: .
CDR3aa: CASSQEAHRSYEQYF
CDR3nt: TGCGCCAGCAGCCAAGAGGCTCACAGATCCTACGAGCAGTACTTC

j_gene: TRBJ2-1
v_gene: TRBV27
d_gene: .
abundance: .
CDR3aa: CASSLGAGYNEQFF
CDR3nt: TGTGCCAGCAGTTTGGGGGCAGGGTACAATGAGCAGTTCTTC

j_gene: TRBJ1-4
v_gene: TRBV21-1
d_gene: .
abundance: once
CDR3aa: CASSKGGPGAIGANEKLFF
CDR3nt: TGTGCCAGCAGCAAAGGGGGCCCAGGGGCGATTGGGGCAAATGAAAAACTGTTTTTT

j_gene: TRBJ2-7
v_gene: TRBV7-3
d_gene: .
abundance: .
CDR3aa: CASSPTGDGTYEQYF
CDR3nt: TGTGCCAGCAGCCCAACTGGGGACGGCACCTACGAGCAGTACTTC

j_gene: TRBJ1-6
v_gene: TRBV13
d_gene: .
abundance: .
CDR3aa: CASSLARPLNSPLHF
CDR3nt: TGTGCCAGCAGCCTCGCGAGGCCCCTTAATTCACCCCTCCACTTT

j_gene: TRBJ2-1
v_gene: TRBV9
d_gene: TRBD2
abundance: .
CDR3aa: CASSVGGTSGFNEQFF
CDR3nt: TGTGCCAGCAGCGTAGGGGGGACTAGCGGCTTTAATGAGCAGTTCTTC

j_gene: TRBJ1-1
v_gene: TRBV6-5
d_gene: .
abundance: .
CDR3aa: CASSYGRLNTEAFF
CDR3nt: TGTGCCAGCAGTTATGGGAGGCTGAACACTGAAGCTTTCTTT

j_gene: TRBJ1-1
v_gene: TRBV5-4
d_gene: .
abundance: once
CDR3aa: CASSLGTVNTEAFF
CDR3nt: TGTGCCAGCAGCTTGGGGACGGTGAACACTGAAGCTTTCTTT

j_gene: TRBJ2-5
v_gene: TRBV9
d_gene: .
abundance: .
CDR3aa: CASSPPGAYQETQYF
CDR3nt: TGTGCCAGCAGCCCTCCGGGGGCCTACCAAGAGACCCAGTACTTC

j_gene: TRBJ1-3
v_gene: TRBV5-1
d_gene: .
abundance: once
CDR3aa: CASSLLEGWAGNTIYF
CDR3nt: TGCGCCAGCAGCTTGTTGGAGGGATGGGCTGGAAACACCATATATTTT

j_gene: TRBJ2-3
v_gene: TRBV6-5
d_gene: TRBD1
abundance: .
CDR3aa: CASRQTGGLTDTQYF
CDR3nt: TGTGCCAGCAGGCAGACAGGGGGACTCACAGATACGCAGTATTTT

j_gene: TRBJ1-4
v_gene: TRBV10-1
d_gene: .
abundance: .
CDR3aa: CASSAAGNEKLFF
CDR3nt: TGCGCCAGCAGTGCGGCCGGTAATGAAAAACTGTTTTTT

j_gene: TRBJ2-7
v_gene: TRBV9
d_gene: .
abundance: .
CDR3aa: CASSVEGRSSYEQYF
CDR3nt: TGTGCCAGCAGCGTAGAGGGACGGTCCTCCTACGAGCAGTACTTC

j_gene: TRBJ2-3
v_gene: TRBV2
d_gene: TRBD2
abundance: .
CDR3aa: CASSKKRAGGLDTQYF
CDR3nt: TGTGCCAGCAGTAAAAAACGAGCGGGGGGGCTGGATACGCAGTATTTT

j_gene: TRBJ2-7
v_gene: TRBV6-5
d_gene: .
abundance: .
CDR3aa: CASSYSYQGPYEQYF
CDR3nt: TGTGCCAGCAGTTATTCCTACCAGGGGCCCTACGAGCAGTACTTC

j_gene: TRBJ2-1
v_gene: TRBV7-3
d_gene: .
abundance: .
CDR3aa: CASSLTGGQQFF
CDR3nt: TGTGCCAGCAGCTTAACCGGCGGACAGCAGTTCTTC

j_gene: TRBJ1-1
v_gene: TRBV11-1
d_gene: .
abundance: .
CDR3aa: CASSNSGTRAFF
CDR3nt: TGTGCCAGCAGCAACTCCGGGACTAGGGCTTTCTTT

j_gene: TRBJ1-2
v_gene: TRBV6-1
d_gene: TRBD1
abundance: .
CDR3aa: CASSVGTGGLYYGYTF
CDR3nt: TGTGCCAGCAGTGTCGGGACAGGGGGCCTCTACTATGGCTACACCTTC

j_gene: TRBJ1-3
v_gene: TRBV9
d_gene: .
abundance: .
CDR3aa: CASSAWLPSSGNTIYF
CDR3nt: TGTGCCAGCAGCGCCTGGCTCCCCTCCTCTGGAAACACCATATATTTT

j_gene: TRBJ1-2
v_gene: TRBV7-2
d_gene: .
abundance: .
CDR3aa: CASSCSYRDGKIYGYTF
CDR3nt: TGTGCCAGCAGCTGCTCCTACAGAGACGGAAAGATCTATGGCTACACCTTC